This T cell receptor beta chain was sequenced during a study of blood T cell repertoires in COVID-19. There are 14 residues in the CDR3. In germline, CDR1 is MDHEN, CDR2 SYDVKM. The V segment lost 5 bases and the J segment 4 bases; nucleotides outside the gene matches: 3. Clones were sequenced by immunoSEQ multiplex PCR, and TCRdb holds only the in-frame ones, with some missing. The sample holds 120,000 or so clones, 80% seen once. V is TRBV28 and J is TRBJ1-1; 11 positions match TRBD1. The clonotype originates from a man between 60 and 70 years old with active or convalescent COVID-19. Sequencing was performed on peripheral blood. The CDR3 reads CASSRTGGVTEAFF. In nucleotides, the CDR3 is TGTGCCAGCAGTCGGACAGGGGGCGTCACTGAAGCTTTCTTT.